Below, 8 T cell receptor beta chains from the same sample are listed, as sequenced in a study of shared clonotypes between healthy human individuals. Generated by immunoSEQ multiplex PCR, the TCRdb table keeps only in-frame clones and is missing some. The table shows over 1.4 million clones, with around 97% occurring only once. The sequencing input was naive CD4+ T cells sorted from blood. Indicated subset: CD45RA+ positively selected. The receptors originated from a man aged 25-45 years in good health.

The rearrangement uses TRBV27 and TRBJ1-4; D is possibly TRBD1 (5 bases). The V end was cut by 2 bases, the J end by 6 bases, with 10 bases between. This CDR3 is built from 14 residues. CDR1 and CDR2 from the germline V gene are MNHEY and SMNVEV (reference sequence). The CDR3 nucleotides read TGTGCCAGCAGTTTACAGGGAATTGATGAAAAACTGTTTTTT. It specifies CASSLQGIDEKLFF.

This chain links TRBV7-9 with TRBJ2-3; D not certain. The CDR3 length is 13 residues. Trimming took 6 bases from V and 2 from J, leaving 9 bases between them. CDR1 is SEHNR and CDR2 is FQNEAQ in the germline V gene (reference sequence). The CDR3 DNA reads as TGTGCCAGCAGTGAAAAGATCACAGATACGCAGTATTTT. Translated: CASSEKITDTQYF.

This clone was picked up one time. The chain couples TRBV5-1 to TRBJ2-1; D is ambiguous. Germline V CDR1 and CDR2: SGHRS, YFSETQ. Deletions cut 5 bases from V and 1 base from J, with 4 bases between. This CDR3 is 12 amino acids long. The CDR3 is CASRVSYNEQFF. The CDR3 bases are TGCGCCAGCAGGGTATCCTACAATGAGCAGTTCTTC. The whole variable domain, remainder taken from reference TRBV5-1 and TRBJ2-1, is KAGVTQTPRYLIKTRGQQVTLSCSPISGHRSVSWYQQTPGQGLQFLFEYFSETQRNKGNFPGRFSGRQFSNSRSEMNVSTLELGDSALYLCASRVSYNEQFFGPGTRLTVL.

The chain uses TRBV10-3 and TRBJ2-7; a possible D gene is TRBD2 (5 bases). V shed 0 bases and J shed 0 bases, with 12 bases lying between them. Germline CDR1 ENHRY, CDR2 SYGVKD. This CDR3 region has 16 residues. DNA of the CDR3: TGTGCCATCAGTGAGTCGACAATGGGGAGCTCCTACGAGCAGTACTTC. Translated: CAISESTMGSSYEQYF.

The J gene is TRBJ1-3, the V gene TRBV28; D possibly corresponds to TRBD1 (5 bases). This CDR3 spans 17 amino acids. Trimming left V 2 bases short and J 4 bases short, with 18 bases between. The germline V gene has CDR1 MDHEN and CDR2 SYDVKM. The CDR3, as DNA: TGTGCCAGCAGTTTAATCGGTGTGCGGGGGGAAGGAAACACCATATATTTT. It codes for CASSLIGVRGEGNTIYF.

The chain combines TRBV2 with TRBJ1-1; a weak D match, TRBD1 (6 bases). Germline-derived CDR1 and CDR2 are SNHLY and FYNNEI. V was pared by 2 bases and J by 1 base, with 17 bases between. The CDR3 is made up of 17 amino acids. This chain's CDR3 is CASSESLPGASNTEAFF. CDR3 nucleotides: TGTGCCAGCAGTGAAAGTCTTCCGGGGGCGTCGAACACTGAAGCTTTCTTT. Supplemented by reference TRBV2 and TRBJ1-1, the full variable domain reads EPEVTQTPSHQVTQMGQEVILRCVPISNHLYFYWYRQILGQKVEFLVSFYNNEISEKSEIFDDQFSVERPDGSNFTLKIRSTKLEDSAMYFCASSESLPGASNTEAFFGQGTRLTVV.

The J gene is TRBJ2-3, the V gene TRBV30, with 8 bases that match TRBD2. This CDR3 is built from 15 residues. J lost 6 bases, V lost 1 base, and 9 bases had no gene match. Germline lookup yields CDR1 GTSNPN and CDR2 SVGIG (reference sequence). This CDR3 is CAWSATGLDLDTQYF. The DNA of the CDR3 is TGTGCCTGGAGTGCAACGGGACTAGACCTGGATACGCAGTATTTT. Complete variable domain (other parts from reference TRBV30 and TRBJ2-3): SQTIHQWPATLVQPVGSPLSLECTVEGTSNPNLYWYRQAAGRGLQLLFYSVGIGQISSEVPQNLSASRPQDRQFILSSKKLLLSDSGFYLCAWSATGLDLDTQYFGPGTRLTVL.

The chain carries TRBV11-2 and TRBJ2-1; 11 nucleotides agree with TRBD2. The germline V gene has CDR1 SGHAT and CDR2 FQNNGV. After removal of 4 bases from V and 2 bases from J, the junction contained 10 bases not matched to a gene. There are 18 residues in the CDR3. CDR3 residues: CASSSRGLAGGTYNEQFF. The CDR3 bases are TGTGCCAGCAGCTCAAGGGGTTTAGCGGGAGGGACCTACAATGAGCAGTTCTTC.